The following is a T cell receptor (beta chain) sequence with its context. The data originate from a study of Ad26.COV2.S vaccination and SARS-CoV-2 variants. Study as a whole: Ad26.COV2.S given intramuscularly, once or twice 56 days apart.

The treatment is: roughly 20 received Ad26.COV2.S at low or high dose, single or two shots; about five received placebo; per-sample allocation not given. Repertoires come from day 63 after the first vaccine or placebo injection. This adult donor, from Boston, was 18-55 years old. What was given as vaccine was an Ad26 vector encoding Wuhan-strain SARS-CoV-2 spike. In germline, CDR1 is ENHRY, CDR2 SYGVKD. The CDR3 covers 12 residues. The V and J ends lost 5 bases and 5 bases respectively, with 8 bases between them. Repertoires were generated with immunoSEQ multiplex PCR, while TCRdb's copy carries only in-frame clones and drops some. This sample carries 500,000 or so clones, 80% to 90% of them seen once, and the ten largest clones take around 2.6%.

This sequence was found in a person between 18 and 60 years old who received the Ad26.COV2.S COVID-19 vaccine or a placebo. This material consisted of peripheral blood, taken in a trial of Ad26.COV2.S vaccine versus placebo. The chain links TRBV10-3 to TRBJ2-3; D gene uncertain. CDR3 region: CAISLERDTQYF. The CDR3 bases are TGTGCCATCAGTCTCGAGCGAGATACGCAGTATTTT.